These 17 T cell receptor beta chains were sequenced from one sample in a study of cytomegalovirus exposure and HLA in healthy donors. The PCR employed 60 Vbeta primers together with 13 Jbeta primers. Libraries were prepared by immunoSEQ multiplex PCR; TCRdb keeps only in-frame clonotypes and omits some of them. The sample shows approximately 42,000 clones, and roughly 7.3% sits with its ten largest clones. Sequenced sample: PBMCs. All receptors derive from a male donor in good health and CMV-seronegative.

The chain joins TRBV27 to TRBJ2-7; tentative D call: TRBD1 (5 bases). Germline CDR1 is MNHEY and CDR2 is SMNVEV (reference sequence). V shed 5 bases and J shed 3 bases, with 20 bases lying between them. The CDR3 is made up of 16 amino acids. CDR3 protein: CASSQGPSFHSYEQYF. As DNA, the CDR3 is TGTGCCAGCAGTCAGGGCCCTTCCTTTCATAGCTACGAGCAGTACTTC.

J is TRBJ1-4 and V is TRBV6-1; 9 nucleotides align to TRBD1. The CDR3 is made up of 12 amino acids. Germline V lookup: CDR1 MNHNS, CDR2 SASEGT. Trimming at V came to 11 bases and at J to 8 bases, leaving 6 bases not matched to a gene. The CDR3 DNA reads as TGTGCCGGGGGACAGGGTAAAGAAAAACTGTTTTTT. It yields the protein CAGGQGKEKLFF.

This chain links TRBV7-9 with TRBJ1-2; D ambiguous. This CDR3 contains 14 residues. V lost 7 bases and J 8 bases, leaving 20 bases between the germline ends. Germline assignment: CDR1 SEHNR and CDR2 FQNEAQ (reference sequence). CDR3 bases: TGTGCCAGCACCCCCTCAGGAGGGTTTGGGGGCTACACCTTC. Translation: CASTPSGGFGGYTF. Filled out from reference TRBV7-9 and TRBJ1-2, the complete variable domain reads DTGVSQNPRHKITKRGQNVTFRCDPISEHNRLYWYRQTLGQGPEFLTYFQNEAQLEKSRLLSDRFSAERPKGSFSTLEIQRTEQGDSAMYLCASTPSGGFGGYTFGSGTRLTVV.

The CDR3 reads CAISDGSRAFF. The DNA of the CDR3 is TGTGCCATCAGTGACGGTAGTCGAGCTTTCTTT. The genes are TRBV10-3 and TRBJ1-1; no clear D gene. CDR1 and CDR2 from the germline V gene are ENHRY and SYGVKD. This CDR3 has 11 amino acids. Trimming left V 3 bases short and J 10 bases short, with 9 bases between.

The chain uses TRBV18 and TRBJ2-3; 9 bases line up with TRBD2. The length of the CDR3 is 15 residues. CDR1 is KGHSH and CDR2 is LQKENI in the germline V gene. V gave up 4 bases and J gave up 5 bases; unmatched junction bases: 7. This chain's CDR3 is CASSRRAGGRDTQYF. The CDR3 nucleotides read TGTGCCAGCTCACGACGGGCGGGAGGGCGAGATACGCAGTATTTT.

V usage is TRBV25-1 and J usage is TRBJ1-5; 7 bases match TRBD1. Germline lookup yields CDR1 MGHDK and CDR2 SYGVNS. This CDR3 has 13 residues. After removal of 5 bases from V and 5 bases from J, the junction contained 3 bases not matched to a gene. CDR3 protein: CASSIGGDQPQHF. In DNA, the CDR3 is TGTGCCAGCAGTATAGGGGGCGATCAGCCCCAGCATTTT. Full variable domain (missing parts from reference TRBV25-1 and TRBJ1-5): EADIYQTPRYLVIGTGKKITLECSQTMGHDKMYWYQQDPGMELHLIHYSYGVNSTEKGDLSSESTVSRIRTEHFPLTLESARPSHTSQYLCASSIGGDQPQHFGDGTRLSIL.

The rearrangement links TRBV10-3 to TRBJ2-3, with 7 nucleotides matching TRBD2. Germline V CDR1 and CDR2: ENHRY, SYGVKD. Trimming took 2 bases from V and 8 from J; bases not matched to a gene: 4. The CDR3 is made up of 13 amino acids. The CDR3 region has the DNA TGTGCCATCAGTGAGGGACTAGAAGTTACGCAGTATTTT. This sequence encodes CAISEGLEVTQYF.

V gene TRBV9 combines with J gene TRBJ2-5, with unresolved D. The CDR3 sequence is 10 residues long. Trimming cost V 10 bases and J 5 bases, with 9 bases left between them. Germline CDR1 and CDR2: SGDLS and YYNGEE. The chain's CDR3 is CAPDGETQYF. CDR3 nucleotide sequence: TGTGCCCCAGACGGGGAGACCCAGTACTTC.

V and J are TRBV7-7 and TRBJ2-5; 8 bases match TRBD1. The ends lost 5 bases at V and 5 bases at J; junction bases unmatched: 7. Germline V gene sequence: CDR1 SSHAT, CDR2 FNYEAQ (reference sequence). CDR3 size: 14 residues. The CDR3 region is CASSHGTGLETQYF. CDR3 bases: TGTGCCAGCAGCCACGGGACAGGTCTGGAGACCCAGTACTTC.

The chain couples TRBV18 to TRBJ2-7, with 8 bases that match TRBD1. Germline CDR1 KGHSH, CDR2 LQKENI. After removal of 0 bases from V and 4 bases from J, the junction contained 11 bases not matched to a gene. The CDR3 loop spans 17 amino acids. The CDR3 is CASSPPVGTGGPYEQYF. The CDR3 DNA follows: TGTGCCAGCTCACCACCGGTTGGAACAGGGGGTCCGTACGAGCAGTACTTC.

V gene TRBV7-8 combines with J gene TRBJ2-7; 11 bases are a match to TRBD2. V dropped 7 bases and J dropped 2; count of bases not matched to a gene: 7. This CDR3 comprises 15 residues. The germline CDR1 and CDR2 sequences are SGHVS and FQNEAQ. CDR3 region: CASTEPGLAAYEQYF. CDR3 nucleotides: TGTGCCAGCACCGAACCGGGACTAGCGGCCTACGAGCAGTACTTC.

This chain joins TRBV10-2 and TRBJ2-7; TRBD2 matches at 7 bases. Germline V gene sequence: CDR1 WSHSY, CDR2 SAAADI. With V trimmed by 6 bases and J by 3 bases, 8 bases remained unmatched. CDR3 length: 14 residues. The CDR3 DNA reads TGCGCCAGCAGAAACTGGGAGGGTAACTACGAGCAGTACTTC. Its protein product is CASRNWEGNYEQYF.

V gene TRBV28 combines with J gene TRBJ2-1, with TRBD2 matching over 8 bases. The CDR3 has 18 amino acids. Per germline, CDR1 MDHEN and CDR2 SYDVKM. After removal of 7 bases from V and 5 bases from J, the junction contained 19 bases not matched to a gene. CDR3 amino acids: CASTTPIGGGRTHNEQFF. CDR3 coding DNA: TGTGCCAGCACAACTCCGATCGGGGGCGGGAGGACACACAATGAGCAGTTCTTC. Drawing the rest from reference TRBV28 and TRBJ2-1, the complete variable domain is DVKVTQSSRYLVKRTGEKVFLECVQDMDHENMFWYRQDPGLGLRLIYFSYDVKMKEKGDIPEGYSVSREKKERFSLILESASTNQTSMYLCASTTPIGGGRTHNEQFFGPGTRLTVL.

The chain uses TRBV7-7 and TRBJ2-5; the match to TRBD1 covers 7 bases. The CDR3 consists of 15 residues. Germline-derived CDR1 and CDR2 are SSHAT and FNYEAQ (reference sequence). V trimming: 4 bases; J trimming: 4 bases; junction bases outside the gene matches: 9. In DNA, the CDR3 is TGTGCCAGCAGCTCCTCGACAGGGCCGGGAGAGACCCAGTACTTC. Protein sequence: CASSSSTGPGETQYF.

The chain couples TRBV5-1 to TRBJ2-7, with 9 bases matching TRBD1. The ends lost 4 bases at V and 6 bases at J; junction bases unmatched: 8. Germline values: CDR1 SGHRS, CDR2 YFSETQ. This CDR3 has 14 residues. The chain's CDR3 is CASSVRDRVSEQYF. The CDR3 DNA sequence: TGCGCCAGCAGCGTCCGGGACAGGGTCAGCGAGCAGTACTTC.

The chain uses TRBV27 and TRBJ2-2; D call uncertain. The CDR3 totals 13 residues. Germline CDR1 is MNHEY and CDR2 is SMNVEV (reference sequence). V lost 4 bases and J lost 0, with 3 bases in between. CDR3: CASSSSNTGELFF. The CDR3 DNA sequence: TGTGCCAGCAGTTCCTCGAACACCGGGGAGCTGTTTTTT.

The chain links TRBV7-3 to TRBJ2-3; TRBD2 might be the D (6 bases). Trimming stripped 3 bases from V and 4 bases from J, with 8 bases between. Germline CDR1 is SGHTA and CDR2 is FQGTGA. CDR3 size: 13 residues. The CDR3, as DNA: TGTGCCAGCAGCTTGAGCGGGCCAGATACGCAGTATTTT. Amino acids: CASSLSGPDTQYF.